The 16 T cell receptor beta chains below come from one sample, sequenced in a study of blood T cell repertoires in COVID-19. Assay: immunoSEQ multiplex PCR; the TCRdb copy retains only in-frame clones and omits some. The repertoire includes approximately 150,000 clones, approximately 80% of them detected once, and 5% sits in the top ten. Specimen: peripheral blood. Receptors were obtained from a woman in her forties or fifties with acute or convalescent COVID-19.

This clone occurred a few times. The chain couples TRBV6-1 to TRBJ1-2; TRBD1 aligns across 10 bases. CDR3 size: 15 residues. Germline V gene lookup returns CDR1 MNHNS and CDR2 SASEGT. The junction had 2 bases not matched to a gene; V was cut back by 2 bases and J by 2 bases. DNA of the CDR3: TGTGCCAGCAGTGAAATGACAGGGGGCAACTATGGCTACACCTTC. Amino acids: CASSEMTGGNYGYTF.

This clone turned up a few times. V and J are TRBV19 and TRBJ1-2, with 9 bases fitting TRBD1. CDR3 size: 15 residues. CDR1 and CDR2 (germline): LNHDA, SQIVND (reference sequence). Trimming took 3 bases from V and 6 from J; bases not matched to a gene: 8. CDR3 loop: CASSIPLTGGNGYTF. CDR3 sequence (DNA): TGTGCCAGTAGTATTCCCTTAACAGGGGGCAATGGCTACACCTTC.

This chain links TRBV30 with TRBJ1-2; 8 positions match TRBD1. V lost 1 base, J lost 7 bases, and 5 bases stayed unmatched. This CDR3 comprises 13 residues. The germline gives CDR1 GTSNPN, CDR2 SVGIG (reference sequence). The CDR3 DNA is TGTGCCTGGAGTGCCGGACAGGGCGGTGGCTACACCTTC. Its protein product is CAWSAGQGGGYTF.

This clone was observed a few times. The chain couples TRBV28 to TRBJ2-7; 8 bases map to TRBD1. The germline V gene has CDR1 MDHEN and CDR2 SYDVKM. The CDR3 spans 15 residues. Trimming removed 6 bases from V and 1 base from J; junction bases left unmatched: 8. In DNA form, the CDR3 reads TGTGCCAGCAGCTTACCCGGACAGGGTTCCTACGAGCAGTACTTC. Amino acids: CASSLPGQGSYEQYF.

The rearrangement joins TRBV4-1 to TRBJ1-5, with D uncertain. V shed 3 bases and J shed 3 bases, with 15 bases lying between them. CDR3 length: 16 residues. Germline loops: CDR1 MGHRA, CDR2 YSYEKL. The CDR3 protein is CASSHPDRGNNQPQHF. In DNA, the CDR3 is TGCGCCAGCAGCCATCCCGATCGAGGGAACAATCAGCCCCAGCATTTT.

The chain links TRBV4-2 to TRBJ1-1, with a weak D call TRBD1 (5 bases). The germline gives CDR1 LGHNA, CDR2 YNFKEQ. The V end was cut by 3 bases, the J end by 5 bases, with 16 bases between. The CDR3 has 15 amino acids. CDR3: CASSHPMGGETEAFF. The CDR3 bases are TGTGCCAGCAGCCATCCAATGGGGGGGGAGACTGAAGCTTTCTTT.

V is TRBV4-3 and J is TRBJ2-2; D is possibly TRBD1 (5 bases). Trimming took 0 bases from V and 5 from J, leaving 10 bases between them. Germline V gives CDR1 LGHNA, CDR2 YSLEER. This CDR3 is 15 amino acids long. Here the CDR3 DNA reads TGCGCCAGCAGCCAAGAGGGGCCCCAGACCGGGGAGCTGTTTTTT. This codes for CASSQEGPQTGELFF.

The chain employs TRBV28 and TRBJ2-1, with D perhaps TRBD1 (6 bases). This CDR3 region has 15 residues. Germline CDR1 reads MDHEN; CDR2 reads SYDVKM. V lost 8 bases and J 6 bases, leaving 20 bases between the germline ends. The CDR3, as DNA: TGTGCCAGCGCCAAAGTTGGGACACGCCGCAATGAGCAGTTCTTC. Amino acids: CASAKVGTRRNEQFF.

The chain recombines TRBV28 with TRBJ1-6; TRBD1 aligns across 9 bases. The V gene's germline CDR1 is MDHEN and CDR2 SYDVKM. The CDR3 contains 15 residues. V lost 3 bases and J lost 9; bases outside the gene matches: 6. The CDR3 coding sequence is TGTGCCAGCAGTTTGAGGGACAGGGATAGTTCACCCCTCCACTTT. Translation gives CASSLRDRDSSPLHF.

In this sample, this clone turned up once. This chain joins TRBV30 and TRBJ1-1, with D maybe TRBD1 (6 bases). The V end was cut by 1 base, the J end by 11 bases, with 17 bases between. The length of the CDR3 is 13 residues. The germline CDR1 and CDR2 sequences are GTSNPN and SVGIG (reference sequence). CDR3 sequence: CAWSATGRGSAFF. CDR3 DNA: TGTGCCTGGAGTGCTACAGGGAGAGGTTCCGCTTTCTTT.

This sequence joins TRBV30 and TRBJ2-4, with a weak D call TRBD2 (6 bases). V was shortened by 0 bases and J by 9 bases, with 12 bases between the two germline ends. The CDR3 runs 13 residues. Germline loops: CDR1 GTSNPN, CDR2 SVGIG (reference sequence). CDR3 sequence reads: CAWSVQLASIQYF. CDR3 coding DNA: TGTGCCTGGAGTGTACAACTAGCTAGCATTCAGTACTTC.

This clone was observed once. The chain is built from TRBV7-6 and TRBJ1-4; D unresolved. Germline V lookup: CDR1 SGHVS, CDR2 FNYEAQ. The V end was cut by 0 bases, the J end by 0 bases, with 11 bases between. The CDR3 is 17 residues long. The CDR3 spells CASSLAPLTATNEKLFF. Written as DNA, the CDR3 is TGTGCCAGCAGCTTAGCCCCCCTTACTGCAACTAATGAAAAACTGTTTTTT.

The V and J genes are TRBV5-1 and TRBJ1-4; 7 positions match TRBD1. Trimming removed 0 bases from V and 0 bases from J; junction bases left unmatched: 11. The CDR3 extends over 19 amino acids. Per the germline V gene, CDR1 is SGHRS and CDR2 is YFSETQ. Here the CDR3 reads CASSLVPTGQITTNEKLFF. CDR3 nucleotide sequence: TGCGCCAGCAGCTTGGTTCCAACGGGACAGATTACAACTAATGAAAAACTGTTTTTT. The whole variable domain, remainder taken from reference TRBV5-1 and TRBJ1-4, is KAGVTQTPRYLIKTRGQQVTLSCSPISGHRSVSWYQQTPGQGLQFLFEYFSETQRNKGNFPGRFSGRQFSNSRSEMNVSTLELGDSALYLCASSLVPTGQITTNEKLFFGSGTQLSVL.

V and J are TRBV24-1 and TRBJ1-5; no clear D. Germline lookup yields CDR1 KGHDR and CDR2 SFDVKD. CDR3 size: 13 residues. The V end was cut by 5 bases, the J end by 4 bases, with 8 bases between. This CDR3 reads CATSADLNQPQHF. The DNA of the CDR3 is TGTGCCACCAGTGCCGACTTAAATCAGCCCCAGCATTTT.

V and J are TRBV4-3 and TRBJ2-5, with 10 bases aligning to TRBD1. This CDR3 has 12 amino acids. Germline CDR1 and CDR2: LGHNA and YSLEER. After removal of 10 bases from V and 5 bases from J, the junction contained 4 bases not matched to a gene. The CDR3 DNA follows: TGCGCCACGACAGGGGGCGCCGAGACCCAGTACTTC. Translated: CATTGGAETQYF.

Notes on this clone: Other DNA sequences in this specimen translate into the identical CDR3. The chain employs TRBV5-6 and TRBJ1-1; D is ambiguous. V lost 1 base and J lost 0, with 4 bases in between. This CDR3 region has 13 residues. Germline V CDR1 and CDR2: SGHDT, YYEEEE. The chain's CDR3 is CASSLTVNTEAFF. The CDR3 region has the DNA TGTGCCAGCAGCTTGACGGTGAACACTGAAGCTTTCTTT.